What follows are 4 T cell receptor beta chains derived from one specimen sequenced in a study of naive and memory T cell subsets (dated by TCRdb to about 2017). Library prep was done by UMI-ligation and nested PCR. TCRdb names Illumina MiSeq as the instrument used. The beta constant-region primer was an equimolar mix of two oligonucleotides covering both TRBC1 and TRBC2. Four rounds of PCR, combining the SP2 primer with nested alpha and beta constant-region primers, were used to amplify the ligated cDNA. The public reads were reanalyzed by TCRdb: fastp trimming at Q25, MiXCR alignment, in-frame beta chains only. Merged by CDR3 protein, the rows form single entries marked with the most common genes and DNA. A total of around 140,000 distinct CDR3 sequences appear in this sample, about 20% of them only once. 0.5% to 0.75% of the sample is taken by the ten largest. Here is what the overall study found, with its caveats: A few larger clonotypes were found in naive repertoires, especially CD8, and these larger clonotypes were possibly memory cells re-expressing CD45RA.

Antigen specificity for these receptors is unknown. The sample taken for sequencing was naive CD8+ T cells from blood. What this sample's cell subset or site label stands for: naive T cells, CD45RA high CD27+. These TCRs come from a human donor in good health.

This clonotype appeared many times. The chain combines TRBV4-3 with TRBJ2-3; D gene uncertain. The ends were cut back, 1 base at V and 2 bases at J, with 7 bases in the middle. CDR1 is LGHNA and CDR2 is YSLEER in the germline V gene. The CDR3 is made up of 14 amino acids. The CDR3 DNA reads as TGCGCCAGCAGCCAAGTTGGAGTCACAGATACGCAGTATTTT. Its translation is CASSQVGVTDTQYF.

V gene TRBV12-5 combines with J gene TRBJ2-3, with 8 bases matching TRBD2. Germline trimming cut 6 bases from V and 5 bases from J; bases unmatched to any gene: 10. The germline V gene has CDR1 LGHNT and CDR2 FRNRAP. The CDR3 is made up of 15 amino acids. Here the CDR3 DNA reads TGTGCTAGTGGGGCGGGCGGGGGGAAACGAGATACGCAGTATTTT. Residues: CASGAGGGKRDTQYF.

This clonotype was found a few times. V and J are TRBV27 and TRBJ2-2, with 7 bases that match TRBD1. The CDR3 extends over 15 amino acids. The ends lost 5 bases at V and 4 bases at J; junction bases unmatched: 7. Germline V lookup: CDR1 MNHEY, CDR2 SMNVEV (reference sequence). CDR3 nucleotide sequence: TGTGCCAGCAGTCCCGCTACAGGGGTCACCGGGGAGCTGTTTTTT. Its protein is CASSPATGVTGELFF.

A few counts support this clonotype. The genes are TRBV10-3 and TRBJ2-5, with D perhaps matching TRBD1 or TRBD2 (5 bases each). Germline loops: CDR1 ENHRY, CDR2 SYGVKD. V lost 2 bases, J lost 5 bases, and 12 bases lay in between. CDR3 length: 14 residues. DNA of the CDR3: TGTGCCATCAGTGAGAGCGGAGAGGGGGAGACCCAGTACTTC. It specifies CAISESGEGETQYF.